The 7 T cell receptor beta chains below all came from one sample that was sequenced in a study of blood T cell repertoires in COVID-19. Generated by immunoSEQ multiplex PCR, the TCRdb table keeps only in-frame clones and is missing some. This repertoire shows about 220,000 clones, over 80% found once; its top ten account for around 2.6%. Sequencing was performed on PBMCs or T cells enriched from blood (not recorded which). The receptors stem from a woman aged 25 to 45 with acute COVID-19.

The chain joins TRBV6-5 to TRBJ1-1; no firm D call. Germline lookup yields CDR1 MNHEY and CDR2 SVGAGI. The CDR3 sequence is 15 residues long. Trimming took 0 bases from V and 1 from J, leaving 9 bases between them. CDR3 sequence: CASSYSRSSNTEAFF. As DNA, the CDR3 is TGTGCCAGCAGTTACTCTCGGTCCTCGAACACTGAAGCTTTCTTT.

The genes are TRBV6-5 and TRBJ2-1, with unresolved D. V lost 6 bases and J 5 bases, leaving 8 bases between the germline ends. Germline V gives CDR1 MNHEY, CDR2 SVGAGI. This CDR3 is built from 12 residues. CDR3 nucleotide sequence: TGTGCCAGCAGAACAGATGACAATGAGCAGTTCTTC. Protein sequence: CASRTDDNEQFF.

This clone was found a few times. V is TRBV27 and J is TRBJ1-6; TRBD1 is a possible D gene (6 bases). This CDR3 is 14 amino acids long. Between the trimmed V and J ends, which lost 2 bases and 7 bases, there was a span of 9 bases. Germline V gives CDR1 MNHEY, CDR2 SMNVEV (reference sequence). The CDR3 loop is CASSLQGWNSPLHF. In DNA, the CDR3 is TGTGCCAGCAGTTTACAGGGGTGGAATTCACCCCTCCACTTT.

On this clone itself: The junction does not match germline at one end; this may be a read error. CDR3 sequence (DNA): TGTGCCAGCAGTTCCCGGGGGGGACAGCTCCAGCATTTT. Protein sequence: CASSSRGGQLQHF. This chain connects TRBV12-3 or TRBV12-4 to TRBJ1-5; the match to TRBD1 covers 7 bases. CDR3 size: 13 residues.

This rearrangement joins TRBV19 to TRBJ2-2; TRBD2 agrees at 8 bases. Germline V gene sequence: CDR1 LNHDA, CDR2 SQIVND (reference sequence). This CDR3 comprises 16 residues. V shed 9 bases and J 1 base; nucleotides not matched to a gene: 10. The CDR3 nucleotides read TGTGCCAGCCTAGAGGATAGCGGGGAGAACACCGGGGAGCTGTTTTTT. Protein: CASLEDSGENTGELFF. Variable domain in full (rest from reference TRBV19 and TRBJ2-2): DGGITQSPKYLFRKEGQNVTLSCEQNLNHDAMYWYRQDPGQGLRLIYYSQIVNDFQKGDIAEGYSVSREKKESFPLTVTSAQKNPTAFYLCASLEDSGENTGELFFGEGSRLTVL.

CDR3: CASSPRGVTEAFF. CDR3 DNA: TGTGCCAGCAGTCCCCGCGGGGTCACTGAAGCTTTCTTT. The genes are TRBV13 and TRBJ1-1, with no clear D. V gave up 6 bases and J gave up 4 bases, with 12 bases separating them. CDR3 size: 13 residues. Germline V gene data show CDR1 as PRHDT and CDR2 as FYEKMQ (reference sequence).

The chain uses TRBV27 and TRBJ1-1; D remains unclear. CDR1 and CDR2 (germline): MNHEY, SMNVEV (reference sequence). Trimming shortened V by 6 bases and J by 2 bases, and 16 bases separated the two germline ends. This CDR3 has 15 residues. The CDR3 here is CASSLRMGSNTEAFF. CDR3 bases: TGTGCCAGCAGCCTAAGGATGGGCAGTAACACTGAAGCTTTCTTT.